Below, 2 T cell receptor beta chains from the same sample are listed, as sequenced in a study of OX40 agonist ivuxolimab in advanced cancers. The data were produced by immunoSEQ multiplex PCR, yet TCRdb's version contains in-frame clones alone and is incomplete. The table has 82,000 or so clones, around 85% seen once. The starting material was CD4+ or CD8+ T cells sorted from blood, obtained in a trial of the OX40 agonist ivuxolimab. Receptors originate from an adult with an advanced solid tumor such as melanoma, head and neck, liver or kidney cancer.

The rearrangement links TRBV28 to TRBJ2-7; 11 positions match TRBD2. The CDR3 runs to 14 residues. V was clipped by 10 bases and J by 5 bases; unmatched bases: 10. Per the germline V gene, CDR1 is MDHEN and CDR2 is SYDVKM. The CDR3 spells CATRGGTSGDEQYF. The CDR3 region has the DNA TGTGCCACCAGGGGGGGGACTAGCGGAGACGAGCAGTACTTC.

The CDR3: CASSLEGANTEAFF. The CDR3 nucleotides read TGTGCCAGCAGCTTAGAAGGCGCGAACACTGAAGCTTTCTTT. This sequence joins TRBV7-2 and TRBJ1-1, with D unclear. Trimming removed 1 base at V and 1 base at J, with 7 bases between. The germline gives CDR1 SGHTA, CDR2 FQGNSA. The CDR3 runs 14 residues.